The 6 T cell receptor beta chains below come from one sample, sequenced in a study of T-cell memory formation after mild COVID-19. A single record per CDR3 protein comes from TCRdb applying MiXCR to the 5' RACE reads. Among about 350,000 distinct CDR3 sequences listed, 20% to 25% were seen once. The sequencing input was PBMCs or a T cell subset sorted from them (not recorded which). The receptors were sampled from a man aged 18 to 29 who had mild COVID-19 (a few samples of this study predate the infection). Cell type and time point are not known.

This clonotype has at least ten counts. V usage is TRBV5-1 and J usage is TRBJ2-7; 10 bases map to TRBD1. Trimming removed 0 bases from V and 2 bases from J; junction bases left unmatched: 2. This CDR3 is built from 15 residues. Germline V gene sequence: CDR1 SGHRS, CDR2 YFSETQ. In DNA, the CDR3 is TGCGCCAGCAGCTTGGTAGGACAGGGGGCCTACGAGCAGTACTTC. The encoded protein is CASSLVGQGAYEQYF.

This clonotype has more than one count but fewer than ten. This chain links TRBV7-2 with TRBJ2-1, with D unresolved. Trimming took 5 bases from V and 5 from J, leaving 13 bases between them. The germline V gene encodes CDR1 SGHTA and CDR2 FQGNSA. The CDR3 has 14 residues. This CDR3 reads CASSTQAGNNEQFF. The CDR3 bases are TGTGCCAGCAGCACGCAAGCTGGTAACAATGAGCAGTTCTTC.

This rearrangement joins TRBV20-1 to TRBJ1-1; a possible D gene is TRBD1 (6 bases). CDR3 length: 13 amino acids. Per germline, CDR1 DFQATT and CDR2 SNEGSKA (reference sequence). The CDR3 here is CRTTQGQNTEAFF. The CDR3 DNA sequence: TGCAGGACTACTCAGGGGCAGAACACTGAAGCTTTCTTT.

The chain couples TRBV29-1 to TRBJ2-1; D may be TRBD1 (6 bases). V was cut by 5 bases and J by 1 base, with 12 bases left in between. The CDR3 spans 14 residues. CDR1 SQVTM and CDR2 ANQGSEA come from the germline V gene. The CDR3 loop reads CSVSTGRSYNEQFF. The DNA of the CDR3 is TGCAGCGTTTCCACAGGGAGATCCTACAATGAGCAGTTCTTC.

This sequence joins TRBV20-1 and TRBJ1-4; TRBD1 agrees at 7 bases. The CDR3 runs 17 residues. V shed 3 bases and J 0 bases; nucleotides not matched to a gene: 10. Germline CDR1 reads DFQATT; CDR2 reads SNEGSKA (reference sequence). CDR3 DNA: TGCAGTGCTAGGGAGTACGGGACAGCCTCAACTAATGAAAAACTGTTTTTT. Amino acids: CSAREYGTASTNEKLFF.

J is TRBJ1-1 and V is TRBV7-2, with D uncertain. The V end lost 1 base, the J end lost 1 base, and 7 bases lay between the germline ends. The CDR3 loop spans 14 amino acids. Germline V gene sequence: CDR1 SGHTA, CDR2 FQGNSA. CDR3 nucleotides: TGTGCCAGCAGCTTAGTCTCCAGGAACACTGAAGCTTTCTTT. It specifies CASSLVSRNTEAFF. Full variable domain (outside the CDR3, taken from reference TRBV7-2 and TRBJ1-1): GAGVSQSPSNKVTEKGKDVELRCDPISGHTALYWYRQSLGQGLEFLIYFQGNSAPDKSGLPSDRFSAERTGGSVSTLTIQRTQQEDSAVYLCASSLVSRNTEAFFGQGTRLTVV.